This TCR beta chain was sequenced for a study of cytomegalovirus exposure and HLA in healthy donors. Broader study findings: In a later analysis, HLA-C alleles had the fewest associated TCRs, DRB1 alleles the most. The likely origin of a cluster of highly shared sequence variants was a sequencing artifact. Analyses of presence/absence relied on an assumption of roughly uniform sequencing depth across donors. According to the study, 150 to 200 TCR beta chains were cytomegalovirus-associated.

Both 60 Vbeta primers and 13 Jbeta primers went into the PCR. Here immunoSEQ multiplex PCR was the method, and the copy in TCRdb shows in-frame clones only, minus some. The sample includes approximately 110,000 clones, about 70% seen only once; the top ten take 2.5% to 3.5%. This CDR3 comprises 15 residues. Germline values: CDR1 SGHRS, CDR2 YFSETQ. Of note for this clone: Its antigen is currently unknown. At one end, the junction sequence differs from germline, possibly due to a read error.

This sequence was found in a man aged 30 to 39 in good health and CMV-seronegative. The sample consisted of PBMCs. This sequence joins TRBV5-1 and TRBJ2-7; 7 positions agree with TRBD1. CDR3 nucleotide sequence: TGTGCCAGCAGCTCCTATGACAGGGAATTGGACGAGCAGTACTTC. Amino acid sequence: CASSSYDRELDEQYF.